The rows below give T cell receptor beta chains drawn from one sample of a study of beta chain features in type 1 diabetes. The repertoire was sequenced with immunoSEQ multiplex PCR; TCRdb's copy has only in-frame clones and lacks some. The sample shows under 200,000 clones, roughly 9.1% of them seen only once. Sample: central memory CD4+ T cells from blood. These TCRs come from a woman aged 18 to 35 in good health. Each CDR3 is given with its conserved first and last residue. D genes are given only for firm matches. The size entry is marked missing in some rows and otherwise reads once, few, many or a size class.

j_call clone_size d_call v_call cdr3_nt cdr3_aa
TRBJ2-7 few TRBD2 TRBV30 TGTGCCAGTAGTATAGCGGGAGCTCGAGGCTACGAGCAGTACTTC CASSIAGARGYEQYF
TRBJ2-3 many TRBD2 TRBV14 TGTGCCAGCAGCCAGTATACTAGCGGGAGGTCTGATACGCAGTATTTT CASSQYTSGRSDTQYF
TRBJ1-2 NA TRBD1 TRBV2 TGTGCCAGCAGTGTCAGGGGGAAGGGCTACACCTTC CASSVRGKGYTF
TRBJ2-7 NA NA TRBV25-1 TGTGCCAGCAGTAAAGAGACGGGGAACGAGCAGTACTTC CASSKETGNEQYF
TRBJ2-3 NA NA TRBV9 TGTGCCAGCAGCGTAGCAATCATGGGTCGGCAGGGAAGCACAGATACGCAGTATTTT CASSVAIMGRQGSTDTQYF
TRBJ1-1 few NA TRBV29-1 TGCAGCGTTGATCGAGGGAGGACGACTGAAGCTTTCTTT CSVDRGRTTEAFF
TRBJ2-3 few TRBD2 TRBV4-2 TGTGCCAGCAGCCAAGAAAAAGGTAGCGGGGGGGCAGATACGCAGTATTTT CASSQEKGSGGADTQYF
TRBJ2-5 NA NA TRBV6-6 TGTGCCAGCAGGCAGGGACTTAACCAAGAGACCCAGTACTTC CASRQGLNQETQYF
TRBJ2-3 NA NA TRBV9 TGTGCCAGCAGCGTAGACGCCCTAGGAGATACGCAGTATTTT CASSVDALGDTQYF
TRBJ2-1 few TRBD2 TRBV30 TGTGCCGGGGGGGGAGCGGGGGGGCTGAACAATGAGCAGTTCTTC CAGGGAGGLNNEQFF
TRBJ2-7 few TRBD1 TRBV7-2 TGTGCCAGCAGCTTAGCAGGGGGCACCTACGAGCAGTACTTC CASSLAGGTYEQYF
TRBJ1-2 NA NA TRBV30 TGTGCCTGGACAGAAATCTATGGCTACACCTTC CAWTEIYGYTF
TRBJ1-1 NA NA TRBV7-9 TGTGCCAGCAGCTTAGAACAGCCCCGAAACACTGAAGCTTTCTTT CASSLEQPRNTEAFF
TRBJ2-2 few NA TRBV5-6 TGTGCCAGCACCTACTCTGGACAAAGGACAAGCGGGGAGCTGTTTTTT CASTYSGQRTSGELFF
TRBJ2-4 NA TRBD1 TRBV11-2 TGTGCCACCAGGGAACAGGGGGCCATTCAGTACTTC CATREQGAIQYF
TRBJ2-1 few TRBD1 TRBV7-6 TGTGCCAGCACCCAGTCGGGACAGGGGGCCAATGAGCAGTTCTTC CASTQSGQGANEQFF
TRBJ2-3 few TRBD2 TRBV7-2 TGTGCCAGCAGCTGGGGCGGGAGGACAGATACGCAGTATTTT CASSWGGRTDTQYF
TRBJ2-7 many TRBD1 TRBV9 TGTGCCAGCAGCGCCTGGGGACAGGGAAACGAGCAGTACTTC CASSAWGQGNEQYF
TRBJ2-3 many TRBD2 TRBV7-2 TGTGCCAGCAGCTTACCCCGACTAGCTAGCACAGATACGCAGTATTTT CASSLPRLASTDTQYF
TRBJ2-1 few TRBD1 TRBV18 TGTGCCAGCACTAGGCCCGGGACAGCCAATGAGCAGTTCTTC CASTRPGTANEQFF
TRBJ1-2 NA NA TRBV4-2 TGTGCCAGCAGCCAAGAACTCGGTTACTATGGCTACACCTTC CASSQELGYYGYTF
TRBJ2-3 NA NA TRBV5-1 TGCGCCAGCAGCTTAGATGGGGCACACACAGATACGCAGTATTTT CASSLDGAHTDTQYF
TRBJ1-3 NA TRBD1 TRBV7-6 TGTGCCAGCAGCTTAGCGCAGGGGGCAGGTGGAAACACCATATATTTT CASSLAQGAGGNTIYF
TRBJ1-2 NA TRBD1 TRBV18 TGTGCCAGCTCACCGGACAGGAACTATGGCTACACCTTC CASSPDRNYGYTF
TRBJ2-7 few TRBD1 TRBV4-1 TGCGCCAGCAGCCCCCTGGGAACAGGGGGCTCCTACGAGCAGTACTTC CASSPLGTGGSYEQYF
TRBJ1-6 NA NA TRBV7-2 TGTGCCAGCCGGGGGGGGGAGAATTCACCCCTCCACTTT CASRGGENSPLHF
TRBJ1-2 NA NA TRBV30 TGTGCCTGTCAGAGGGTGGCAGGGACAGGCTACACCTTC CACQRVAGTGYTF
TRBJ1-5 NA TRBD1 TRBV5-1 TGCGCCAGCAGCCCCGGACAGGGGGCCTCTACCCAGCATTTT CASSPGQGASTQHF
TRBJ1-1 few NA TRBV7-3 TGTGCCAGCAGCGTCGACAGGAACACTGAAGCTTTCTTT CASSVDRNTEAFF
TRBJ2-1 NA NA TRBV5-5 TGTGCCAGCAGTCTAGATCAGGGACTCTACAATGAGCAGTTCTTC CASSLDQGLYNEQFF
TRBJ2-1 NA NA TRBV29-1 TGCAGCGAACTGCGGCGGAACAATGAGCAGTTCTTC CSELRRNNEQFF
TRBJ2-6 NA NA TRBV6-1 TGTGCCAGCAGTGAAATGTTGAGCTCTGGGGCCAACGTCCTGACTTTC CASSEMLSSGANVLTF
TRBJ1-4 few NA TRBV7-6 TGTGCCAGCAGCTTAGCTGGTTCTGGGAGGGGTGAAAAACTGTTTTTT CASSLAGSGRGEKLFF
TRBJ2-6 NA NA TRBV30 TGTGCCGCTTCAGGAGGGAGCTCTGGGGCCAACGTCCTGACTTTC CAASGGSSGANVLTF
TRBJ2-3 NA NA TRBV4-3 TGCGCCAGCAGCCAAGCCCCGACAGTTTCGGTCACAGATACGCAGTATTTT CASSQAPTVSVTDTQYF
TRBJ2-1 NA NA TRBV7-3 TGTGCCAGCAGCTTACCGGGGGTCCCTAACTACAATGAGCAGTTCTTC CASSLPGVPNYNEQFF
TRBJ2-1 few TRBD2 TRBV7-2 TGTGCCAGCAGTCGTCAACGGAGATGGGGAGGGGACAATGAGCAGTTCTTC CASSRQRRWGGDNEQFF
TRBJ2-1 NA NA TRBV21-1 TGTGCCAGCAGCAAAGGCGCAGGAAAGTTTTTTAATGAGCAGTTCTTC CASSKGAGKFFNEQFF
TRBJ1-2 NA NA TRBV5-1 TGCGCCAGCAGCTTGGTTGTAGAAAAGCGTGATGGCTACACCTTC CASSLVVEKRDGYTF
TRBJ2-3 NA NA TRBV7-9 TGTGCCAGCAGCGTTCCTAGCACAGATACGCAGTATTTT CASSVPSTDTQYF
TRBJ1-4 few NA TRBV5-1 TGCGCCAGCAGCTTATTACAGGGAACTAATGAAAAACTGTTTTTT CASSLLQGTNEKLFF
TRBJ1-1 NA TRBD1 TRBV5-1 TGCGCCAGCAGCAACGCAGGGGGCGCAACTGAAGCTTTCTTT CASSNAGGATEAFF
TRBJ2-7 NA TRBD1 TRBV5-1 TGCGCCAGCAGCTTGGAGTCTGAACGGGGACAGGGGGTTACCTACGAGCAGTACTTC CASSLESERGQGVTYEQYF
TRBJ2-3 NA TRBD2 TRBV5-1 TGCGCCAGCAGCGAGGGACTAGCAGTGGTGAATACGCAGTATTTT CASSEGLAVVNTQYF
TRBJ2-3 few NA TRBV5-8 TGTGCCAGCAGCTTTCTAGCGACAGATACGCAGTATTTT CASSFLATDTQYF
TRBJ2-1 NA NA TRBV7-2 TGTGCCAGCAGAAATAGCGCCGAGCAGTTCTTC CASRNSAEQFF
TRBJ2-3 few TRBD2 TRBV10-3 TGTGCTTTCAGCCCAGCGGGAGGGCCCTCAGATACGCAGTATTTT CAFSPAGGPSDTQYF
TRBJ1-1 few NA TRBV4-3 TGCGCCAGCAGCCAAGACCGGAACACTGAAGCTTTCTTT CASSQDRNTEAFF
TRBJ2-1 few NA TRBV7-2 TGTGCCAGCAGCTCCCCCGTGGGCGGGGTTCGGACCAATGAGCAGTTCTTC CASSSPVGGVRTNEQFF
TRBJ2-1 NA NA TRBV27 TGTGCCAGCTGGTTAGGGGGAGGGTACAATGAGCAGTTCTTC CASWLGGGYNEQFF
TRBJ2-4 NA NA TRBV5-1 TGCGCCAGCAGCTTGGAAACGGACTCCTTGAGGGCTCAGTACTTC CASSLETDSLRAQYF